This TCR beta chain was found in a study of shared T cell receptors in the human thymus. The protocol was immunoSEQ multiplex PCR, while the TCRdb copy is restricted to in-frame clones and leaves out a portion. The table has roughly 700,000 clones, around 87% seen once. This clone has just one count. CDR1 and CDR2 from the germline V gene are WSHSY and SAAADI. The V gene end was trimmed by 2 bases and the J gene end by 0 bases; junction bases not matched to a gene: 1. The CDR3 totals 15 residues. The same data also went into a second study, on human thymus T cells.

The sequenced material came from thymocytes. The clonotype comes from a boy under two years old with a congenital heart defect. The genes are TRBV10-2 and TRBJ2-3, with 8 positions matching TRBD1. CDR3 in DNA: TGCGCCAGCAGTGAGGGGACAGGCAGCACAGATACGCAGTATTTT. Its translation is CASSEGTGSTDTQYF.